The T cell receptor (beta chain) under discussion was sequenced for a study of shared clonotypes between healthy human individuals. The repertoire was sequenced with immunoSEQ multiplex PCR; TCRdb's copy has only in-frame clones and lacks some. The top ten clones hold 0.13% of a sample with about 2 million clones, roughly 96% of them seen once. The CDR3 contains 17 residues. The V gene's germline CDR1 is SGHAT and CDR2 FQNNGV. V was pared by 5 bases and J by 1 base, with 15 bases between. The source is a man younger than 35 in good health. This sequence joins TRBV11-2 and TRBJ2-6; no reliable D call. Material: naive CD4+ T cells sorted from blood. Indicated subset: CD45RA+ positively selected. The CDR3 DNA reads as TGTGCCAGCAGCCAAGGAAAATGGGGATCTGGGGCCAACGTCCTGACTTTC. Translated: CASSQGKWGSGANVLTF. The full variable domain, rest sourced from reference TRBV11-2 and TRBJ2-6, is EAGVAQSPRYKIIEKRQSVAFWCNPISGHATLYWYQQILGQGPKLLIQFQNNGVVDDSQLPKDRFSAERLKGVDSTLKIQPAKLEDSAVYLCASSQGKWGSGANVLTFGAGSRLTVL.